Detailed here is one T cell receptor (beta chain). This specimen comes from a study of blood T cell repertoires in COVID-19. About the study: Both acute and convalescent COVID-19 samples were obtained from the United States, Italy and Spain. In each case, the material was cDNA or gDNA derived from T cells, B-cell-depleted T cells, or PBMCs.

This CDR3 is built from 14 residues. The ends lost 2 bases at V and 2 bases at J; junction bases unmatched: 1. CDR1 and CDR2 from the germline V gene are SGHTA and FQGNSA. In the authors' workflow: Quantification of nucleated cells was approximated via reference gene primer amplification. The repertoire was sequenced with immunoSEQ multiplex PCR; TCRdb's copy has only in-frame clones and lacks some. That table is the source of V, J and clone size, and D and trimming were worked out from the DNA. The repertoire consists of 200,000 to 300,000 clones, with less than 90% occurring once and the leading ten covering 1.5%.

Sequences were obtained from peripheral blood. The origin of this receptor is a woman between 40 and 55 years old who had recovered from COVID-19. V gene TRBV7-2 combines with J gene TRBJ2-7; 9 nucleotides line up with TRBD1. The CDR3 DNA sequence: TGTGCCAGCAGCTTACGGGACAGGGCCTACGAGCAGTACTTC. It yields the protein CASSLRDRAYEQYF. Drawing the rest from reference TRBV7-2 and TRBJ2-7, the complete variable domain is GAGVSQSPSNKVTEKGKDVELRCDPISGHTALYWYRQSLGQGLEFLIYFQGNSAPDKSGLPSDRFSAERTGGSVSTLTIQRTQQEDSAVYLCASSLRDRAYEQYFGPGTRLTVT.